Listed below are T cell receptor beta chains from one sample, sequenced in a study of T cell repertoires in cytomegalovirus infection. A single record per CDR3 protein comes from TCRdb applying MiXCR to the reads. The sample contains around 450,000 distinct CDR3 sequences, 10% to 12% of which appear only once. The sequencing input was PBMCs. The origin of the receptors is a human donor in good health (CMV status not recorded). Some clones in this sample may be carry-over from other donors' samples. Each CDR3 is given with its conserved first and last residue. Fields, in order: J gene, D gene, V gene, clone size, CDR3 protein, CDR3 DNA. A D gene is named only where the DNA matches it firmly. Clone size is given for some rows only: seen once, a few or many times, or a class if the clone is expanded.

J: TRBJ1-2; D: .; V: TRBV6-1; size: many; CDR3: CASSDRLANYGYTF; DNA: TGTGCCAGCAGTGACAGGTTGGCCAACTATGGCTACACCTTC
J: TRBJ2-7; D: .; V: TRBV7-2; size: many; CDR3: CASSFGQNYEQYF; DNA: TGTGCCAGCAGCTTCGGACAGAACTACGAGCAGTACTTC
J: TRBJ2-5; D: TRBD2; V: TRBV5-1; size: .; CDR3: CASSLSGGSIQETQYF; DNA: TGCGCCAGCAGCTTGTCTGGCGGGAGCATTCAAGAGACCCAGTACTTC
J: TRBJ2-1; D: .; V: TRBV12-3/TRBV12-4; size: few; CDR3: CASSPDGSYNEQFF; DNA: TGTGCCAGCAGTCCGGACGGTTCCTACAATGAGCAGTTCTTC
J: TRBJ1-4; D: .; V: TRBV10-3; size: few; CDR3: CAISPQKGFNEKLFF; DNA: TGTGCCATCAGTCCCCAAAAGGGATTTAATGAAAAACTGTTTTTT
J: TRBJ2-1; D: TRBD2; V: TRBV10-3; size: many; CDR3: CAITPGLGVRNEQFF; DNA: TGTGCCATCACCCCGGGACTAGGAGTACGCAATGAGCAGTTCTTC
J: TRBJ1-1; D: .; V: TRBV3-1; size: many; CDR3: CASSQDEGTEAFF; DNA: TGTGCCAGCAGCCAAGATGAGGGAACTGAAGCTTTCTTT
J: TRBJ1-1; D: .; V: TRBV5-4; size: .; CDR3: CASSFTDVGNTEAFF; DNA: TGTGCCAGCAGCTTTACCGACGTGGGGAACACTGAAGCTTTCTTT
J: TRBJ2-5; D: .; V: TRBV9; size: many; CDR3: CASSGGGEETQYF; DNA: TGTGCCAGCAGCGGAGGAGGGGAAGAGACCCAGTACTTC
J: TRBJ2-7; D: TRBD2; V: TRBV27; size: many; CDR3: CASSLSAGGNYEQYF; DNA: TGTGCCAGCAGTTTATCTGCGGGAGGGAACTACGAGCAGTACTTC
J: TRBJ2-1; D: .; V: TRBV6-4; size: many; CDR3: CASSDYAGLSYNEQFF; DNA: TGTGCCAGCAGTGACTATGCGGGCCTATCCTACAATGAGCAGTTCTTC
J: TRBJ1-4; D: .; V: TRBV7-9; size: few; CDR3: CASRDDVANEKLFF; DNA: TGTGCCAGCAGGGACGACGTAGCTAATGAAAAACTGTTTTTT
J: TRBJ1-1; D: TRBD1; V: TRBV12-3/TRBV12-4; size: many; CDR3: CASKGTGGWTEAFF; DNA: TGTGCCAGCAAGGGGACAGGAGGGTGGACTGAAGCTTTCTTT
J: TRBJ2-5; D: TRBD2; V: TRBV6-5; size: many; CDR3: CASSPTSGDQETQYF; DNA: TGTGCCAGCAGTCCGACTAGCGGGGACCAAGAGACCCAGTACTTC
J: TRBJ1-1; D: .; V: TRBV12-5; size: .; CDR3: CASLIAGWTEAFF; DNA: TGTGCTAGCCTGATTGCAGGGTGGACTGAAGCTTTCTTT
J: TRBJ1-5; D: .; V: TRBV19; size: many; CDR3: CASSMGLQLNQPQHF; DNA: TGTGCCAGTAGCATGGGTCTACAACTCAATCAGCCCCAGCATTTT
J: TRBJ1-2; D: .; V: TRBV12-3/TRBV12-4; size: many; CDR3: CASSSPRGGHTF; DNA: TGTGCCAGCAGTTCCCCGAGGGGGGGCCACACCTTC
J: TRBJ2-1; D: TRBD2; V: TRBV7-2; size: .; CDR3: CASSLAPSGGSYNEQFF; DNA: TGTGCCAGCAGCTTAGCCCCCAGCGGGGGCTCCTACAATGAGCAGTTCTTC
J: TRBJ1-4; D: .; V: TRBV7-4; size: .; CDR3: CASSFTGRSDEKLFF; DNA: TGTGCCAGCAGCTTCACAGGAAGGTCTGATGAAAAACTGTTTTTT
J: TRBJ2-7; D: TRBD1; V: TRBV6-2/TRBV6-3; size: many; CDR3: CASRGQGDHEQYF; DNA: TGTGCCAGCAGAGGACAGGGAGACCACGAGCAGTACTTC
J: TRBJ2-3; D: .; V: TRBV15; size: many; CDR3: CATSRVEALTDTQYF; DNA: TGTGCCACCAGCAGAGTCGAGGCCCTCACAGATACGCAGTATTTT
J: TRBJ1-5; D: TRBD1; V: TRBV20-1; size: few; CDR3: CSARQGTGPGHF; DNA: TGCAGTGCACGACAGGGAACGGGACCAGGGCATTTT
J: TRBJ2-3; D: TRBD2; V: TRBV7-3; size: few; CDR3: CASSLLGTSDTDTQYF; DNA: TGTGCCAGCAGCCTTCTGGGGACTAGCGACACAGATACGCAGTATTTT
J: TRBJ2-1; D: TRBD2; V: TRBV7-3; size: many; CDR3: CASSPGTSGGARFF; DNA: TGTGCCAGCAGCCCCGGGACTAGCGGGGGGGCTCGGTTCTTC
J: TRBJ2-1; D: .; V: TRBV7-8; size: many; CDR3: CASSRVAASSYNEQFF; DNA: TGTGCCAGCAGCCGGGTAGCGGCCAGCTCCTACAATGAGCAGTTCTTC
J: TRBJ2-5; D: .; V: TRBV20-1; size: few; CDR3: CSARDPGLAVETQYF; DNA: TGCAGTGCTAGAGATCCCGGGCTAGCCGTAGAGACCCAGTACTTC
J: TRBJ2-5; D: TRBD1; V: TRBV7-8; size: many; CDR3: CASSLVRTGRKQETQYF; DNA: TGTGCCAGCAGCTTAGTGAGGACAGGGAGAAAGCAAGAGACCCAGTACTTC
J: TRBJ2-1; D: .; V: TRBV11-2; size: many; CDR3: CASSLLQGSSYNEQFF; DNA: TGTGCCAGCAGCTTACTTCAGGGGAGCTCCTACAATGAGCAGTTCTTC
J: TRBJ2-7; D: TRBD2; V: TRBV29-1; size: few; CDR3: CSVALAGGQGEQYF; DNA: TGCAGCGTCGCGCTAGCGGGAGGGCAGGGCGAGCAGTACTTC
J: TRBJ2-1; D: TRBD1; V: TRBV11-3; size: many; CDR3: CASSLGQGGDNEQFF; DNA: TGTGCCAGCAGCTTAGGACAGGGTGGGGACAATGAGCAGTTCTTC
J: TRBJ1-1; D: .; V: TRBV20-1; size: many; CDR3: CSAPPASGTLNTEAFF; DNA: TGCAGTGCTCCCCCCGCATCGGGGACTCTGAACACTGAAGCTTTCTTT
J: TRBJ2-2; D: .; V: TRBV27; size: few; CDR3: CASSFGGMPGELFF; DNA: TGTGCCAGCAGTTTTGGAGGGATGCCGGGGGAGCTGTTTTTT
J: TRBJ2-3; D: .; V: TRBV5-4; size: .; CDR3: CASSLPGPTSTDTQYF; DNA: TGTGCCAGCAGCTTGCCAGGGCCGACTAGCACAGATACGCAGTATTTT
J: TRBJ2-7; D: .; V: TRBV28; size: many; CDR3: CASSFRPRGNEQYF; DNA: TGTGCCAGCAGTTTCCGGCCCCGGGGAAACGAGCAGTACTTC
J: TRBJ2-1; D: .; V: TRBV11-2; size: many; CDR3: CASISLGFNEQFF; DNA: TGTGCCAGCATTTCCCTGGGCTTCAATGAGCAGTTCTTC
J: TRBJ1-1; D: .; V: TRBV7-9; size: many; CDR3: CASSLVVTEAFF; DNA: TGTGCCAGCAGCTTAGTAGTCACTGAAGCTTTCTTT
J: TRBJ2-7; D: TRBD2; V: TRBV18; size: few; CDR3: CASSPEIAGVTYEQYF; DNA: TGTGCCAGCTCACCAGAGATAGCGGGAGTAACCTACGAGCAGTACTTC
J: TRBJ2-7; D: .; V: TRBV2; size: .; CDR3: CASSGLTVGLYEQYF; DNA: TGTGCCAGCAGTGGGTTGACAGTAGGGCTCTACGAGCAGTACTTC
J: TRBJ2-7; D: .; V: TRBV5-1; size: many; CDR3: CASRQQTTTYEQYF; DNA: TGCGCCAGCAGGCAACAGACCACTACCTACGAGCAGTACTTC